This paragraph covers one T cell receptor beta chain sequence. Primers: 60 Vbeta forward and 13 Jbeta reverse. Profiled with immunoSEQ multiplex PCR; TCRdb holds only in-frame clones, not every one. This sample has some 150,000 clones, with around nine tenths found just once. The data were taken from a study of cytomegalovirus exposure and HLA in healthy donors. Sequencing was performed on PBMCs. This sequence originates from a woman in her 30s in good health and CMV-seronegative.

For the CDR3, the DNA is TGTGCCAGCAGCCGAACCCAACGGACAGGGATTGGCCTTCTGTTTTTT. Its protein is CASSRTQRTGIGLLFF. The rearrangement joins TRBV27 to TRBJ1-4, with TRBD1 matching over 8 bases. Germline loops: CDR1 MNHEY, CDR2 SMNVEV (reference sequence). The CDR3 runs 16 residues. Losses at the gene ends were 6 bases for V and 14 bases for J; bases not matched to a gene: 20.